The rows below give T cell receptor beta chains drawn from one sample of a study of metastatic and nonmetastatic thyroid tumors. TCRdb recomputed clones from the PCR reads via MiXCR. This table holds tens of thousands of clones, just under 30% found once. Sequencing was carried out using blood. The receptors were sampled from a female donor with papillary thyroid cancer or a benign thyroid nodule (not recorded which). Some clones in this sample may be carry-over from other donors' samples. The CDR3 runs from the conserved cysteine through the conserved F or W. The D gene is left open where the match is weak.

v_gene	d_gene	j_gene	CDR3aa
TRBV3-1	-	TRBJ2-5	CASSQGALSFQETQYF
TRBV24-1	TRBD1	TRBJ2-7	CATSETGTGGPHEQYF
TRBV27	TRBD2	TRBJ2-7	CASSQGPGGVGYEQYF
TRBV20-1	TRBD1	TRBJ2-1	CSASPGGSSYNEQFF
TRBV5-1	-	TRBJ1-6	CASRVGYSPLHF
TRBV20-1	-	TRBJ2-2	CSAPLPLAKSWTGELFF
TRBV2	-	TRBJ1-1	CASSAGKGNTEAFF
TRBV12-3/TRBV12-4	TRBD1	TRBJ1-1	CASSYGQGRTEAFF
TRBV30	-	TRBJ2-2	CAWSGGAGELFF
TRBV6-1	TRBD2	TRBJ2-1	CASPRGEDEQFF
TRBV28	-	TRBJ2-6	CASSLPSSSGANVLTF
TRBV2	-	TRBJ2-1	CASGTYGEQFF
TRBV28	-	TRBJ2-7	CASSFTGAYEQYF
TRBV28	TRBD2	TRBJ2-1	CASSGTSGSNEQFF
TRBV20-1	TRBD2	TRBJ2-3	CSVYSGKRGADTQYF
TRBV28	-	TRBJ1-2	CASSFVDLYGYTF
TRBV18	-	TRBJ1-4	CASSPGDLATNEKLFF
TRBV19	-	TRBJ1-5	CASSASGTGILPQHF
TRBV6-4	TRBD1	TRBJ2-2	CASSDQGAGGFTGELFF
TRBV2	-	TRBJ2-3	CASSFRQEQYF
TRBV4-3	-	TRBJ2-6	CASSQDWGYSGANVLTF
TRBV30	-	TRBJ2-5	CAWSRETQYF
TRBV5-1	-	TRBJ1-1	CASNLGGGYTEAFF
TRBV7-2	TRBD1	TRBJ1-5	CASSGQGANQPQHF
TRBV7-2	TRBD2	TRBJ2-1	CASSFALLAGGHNEQFF
TRBV6-5	TRBD1	TRBJ1-1	CASILPTGWTEAFF
TRBV12-3/TRBV12-4	TRBD1	TRBJ1-6	CASSLKDRGLSPLHF
TRBV7-2	TRBD1	TRBJ1-5	CASSLAGQGNQPQHF
TRBV6-1	-	TRBJ2-7	CASSEARPWGTYF